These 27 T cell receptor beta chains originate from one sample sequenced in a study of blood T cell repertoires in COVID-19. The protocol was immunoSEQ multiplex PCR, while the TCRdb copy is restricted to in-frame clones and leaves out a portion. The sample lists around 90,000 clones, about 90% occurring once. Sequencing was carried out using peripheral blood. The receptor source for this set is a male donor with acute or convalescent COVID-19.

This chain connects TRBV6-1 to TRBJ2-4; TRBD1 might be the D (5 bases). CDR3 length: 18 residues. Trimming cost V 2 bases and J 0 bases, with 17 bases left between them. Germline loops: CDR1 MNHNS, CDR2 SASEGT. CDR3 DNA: TGTGCCAGCAGTGAAAGTGGGGCCAAGAGACTAGCCAAAAACATTCAGTACTTC. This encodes CASSESGAKRLAKNIQYF.

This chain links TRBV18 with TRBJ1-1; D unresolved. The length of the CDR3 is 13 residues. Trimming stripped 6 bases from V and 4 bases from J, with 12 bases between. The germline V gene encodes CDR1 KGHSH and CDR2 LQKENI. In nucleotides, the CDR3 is TGTGCCAGCTCGCCTACGGAGGGCACTGAAGCTTTCTTT. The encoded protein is CASSPTEGTEAFF.

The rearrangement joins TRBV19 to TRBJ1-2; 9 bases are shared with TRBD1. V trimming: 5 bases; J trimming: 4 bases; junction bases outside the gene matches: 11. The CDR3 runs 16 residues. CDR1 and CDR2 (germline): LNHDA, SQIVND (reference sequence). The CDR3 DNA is TGTGCCAGTAGTTCGGGAGAGGGACAGGGACTCTATGGCTACACCTTC. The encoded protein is CASSSGEGQGLYGYTF.

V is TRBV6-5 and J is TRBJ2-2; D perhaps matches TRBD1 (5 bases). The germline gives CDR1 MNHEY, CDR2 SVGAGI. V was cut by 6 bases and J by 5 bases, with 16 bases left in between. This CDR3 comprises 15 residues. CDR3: CASRDDSVRTGELFF. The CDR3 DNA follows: TGTGCCAGCAGGGACGACAGTGTCAGGACCGGGGAGCTGTTTTTT.

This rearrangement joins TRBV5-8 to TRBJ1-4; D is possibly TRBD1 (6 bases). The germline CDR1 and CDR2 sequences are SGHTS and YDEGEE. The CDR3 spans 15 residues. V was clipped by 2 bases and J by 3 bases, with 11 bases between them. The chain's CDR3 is CASSFATGPNEKLFF. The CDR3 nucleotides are TGTGCCAGCAGCTTCGCGACAGGCCCTAATGAAAAACTGTTTTTT.

The CDR3 nucleotides read TGCGCCAGCAGTCCGACTAGCGGGGCGCAAGAGACCCAGTACTTC. Translating gives CASSPTSGAQETQYF. This chain joins TRBV5-1 and TRBJ2-5; TRBD2 agrees at 11 bases. This CDR3 is 15 amino acids long. V lost 5 bases and J lost 2; bases outside the gene matches: 5. CDR1 is SGHRS and CDR2 is YFSETQ in the germline V gene.

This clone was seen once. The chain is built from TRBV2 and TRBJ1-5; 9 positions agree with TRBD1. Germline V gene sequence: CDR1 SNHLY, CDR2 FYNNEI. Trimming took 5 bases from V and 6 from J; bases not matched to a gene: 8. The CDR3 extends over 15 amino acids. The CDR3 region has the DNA TGTGCCAGCAGTCAAGGCACAGGGGGCACTCAGCCCCAGCATTTT. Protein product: CASSQGTGGTQPQHF.

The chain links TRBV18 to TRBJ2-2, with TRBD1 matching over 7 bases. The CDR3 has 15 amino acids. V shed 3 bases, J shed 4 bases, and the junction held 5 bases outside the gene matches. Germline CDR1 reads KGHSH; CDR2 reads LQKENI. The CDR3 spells CASSPANRGTGELFF. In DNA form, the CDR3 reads TGTGCCAGCTCACCGGCCAACAGGGGCACCGGGGAGCTGTTTTTT.

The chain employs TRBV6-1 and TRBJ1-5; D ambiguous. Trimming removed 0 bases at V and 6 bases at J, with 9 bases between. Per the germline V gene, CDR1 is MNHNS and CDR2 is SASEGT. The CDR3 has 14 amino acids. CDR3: CASSEASSVQPQHF. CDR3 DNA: TGTGCCAGCAGTGAAGCGAGTTCCGTTCAGCCCCAGCATTTT.

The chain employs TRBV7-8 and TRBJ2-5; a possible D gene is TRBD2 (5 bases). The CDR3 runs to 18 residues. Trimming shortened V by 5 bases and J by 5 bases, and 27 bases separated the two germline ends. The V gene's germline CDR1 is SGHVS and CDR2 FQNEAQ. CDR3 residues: CASSRSGIRFGIGETQYF. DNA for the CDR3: TGTGCCAGCAGCCGCTCCGGGATCCGATTCGGGATTGGGGAGACCCAGTACTTC.

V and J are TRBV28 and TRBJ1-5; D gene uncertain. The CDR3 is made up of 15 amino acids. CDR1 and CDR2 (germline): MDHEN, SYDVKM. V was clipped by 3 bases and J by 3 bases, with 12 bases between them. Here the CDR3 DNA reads TGTGCCAGCAGTTTCGCGGCTGCAAACAATCAGCCCCAGCATTTT. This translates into CASSFAAANNQPQHF. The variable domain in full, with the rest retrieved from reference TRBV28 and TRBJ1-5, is DVKVTQSSRYLVKRTGEKVFLECVQDMDHENMFWYRQDPGLGLRLIYFSYDVKMKEKGDIPEGYSVSREKKERFSLILESASTNQTSMYLCASSFAAANNQPQHFGDGTRLSIL.

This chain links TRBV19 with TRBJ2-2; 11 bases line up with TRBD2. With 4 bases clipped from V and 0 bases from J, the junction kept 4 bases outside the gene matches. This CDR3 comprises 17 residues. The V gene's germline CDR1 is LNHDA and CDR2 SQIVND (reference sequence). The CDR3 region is CASSTRLAGPNTGELFF. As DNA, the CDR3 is TGTGCCAGTAGTACCCGACTAGCGGGGCCGAACACCGGGGAGCTGTTTTTT.

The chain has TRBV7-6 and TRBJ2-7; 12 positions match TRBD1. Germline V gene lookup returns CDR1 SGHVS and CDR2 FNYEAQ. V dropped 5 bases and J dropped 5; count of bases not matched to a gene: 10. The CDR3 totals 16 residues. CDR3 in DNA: TGTGCCAGCAGCCGTGGGACAGGGGGCCTTCGGGACGAGCAGTACTTC. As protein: CASSRGTGGLRDEQYF.

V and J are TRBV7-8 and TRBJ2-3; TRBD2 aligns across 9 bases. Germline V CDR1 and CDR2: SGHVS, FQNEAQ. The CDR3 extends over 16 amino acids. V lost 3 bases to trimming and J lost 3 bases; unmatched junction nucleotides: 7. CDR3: CASSFKAGGRTDTQYF. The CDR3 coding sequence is TGTGCCAGCAGCTTTAAGGCGGGGGGGCGAACAGATACGCAGTATTTT.

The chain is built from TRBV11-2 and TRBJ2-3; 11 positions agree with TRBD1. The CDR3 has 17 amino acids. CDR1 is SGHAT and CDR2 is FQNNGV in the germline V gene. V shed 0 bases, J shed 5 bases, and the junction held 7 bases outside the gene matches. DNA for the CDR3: TGTGCCAGCAGCTTAGAAACGGACAGGGGGCGCAGAGATACGCAGTATTTT. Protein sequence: CASSLETDRGRRDTQYF.

CDR3 sequence (DNA): TGCGCCAGCAGCTTGGGAAGCGGGGGGGCCTACGAGCAGTACTTC. Translating it yields CASSLGSGGAYEQYF. The V and J genes are TRBV5-1 and TRBJ2-7; 10 bases fit TRBD2. The CDR3 contains 15 residues. Germline V gene data show CDR1 as SGHRS and CDR2 as YFSETQ. V dropped 0 bases and J dropped 2; count of bases not matched to a gene: 2.

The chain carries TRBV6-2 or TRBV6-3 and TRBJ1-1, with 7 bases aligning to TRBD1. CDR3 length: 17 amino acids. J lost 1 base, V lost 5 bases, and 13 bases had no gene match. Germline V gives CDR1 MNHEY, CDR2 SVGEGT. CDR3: CASSDDRAPSGNTEAFF. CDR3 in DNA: TGTGCCAGCAGTGACGACAGGGCTCCCTCAGGGAACACTGAAGCTTTCTTT.

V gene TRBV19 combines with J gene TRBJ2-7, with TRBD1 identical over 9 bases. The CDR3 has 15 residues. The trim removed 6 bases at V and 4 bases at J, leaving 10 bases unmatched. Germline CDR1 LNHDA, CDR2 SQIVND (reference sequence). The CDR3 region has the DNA TGTGCCAGTAGCGTTCCGGGACAGGGTAGATACGAGCAGTACTTC. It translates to CASSVPGQGRYEQYF.

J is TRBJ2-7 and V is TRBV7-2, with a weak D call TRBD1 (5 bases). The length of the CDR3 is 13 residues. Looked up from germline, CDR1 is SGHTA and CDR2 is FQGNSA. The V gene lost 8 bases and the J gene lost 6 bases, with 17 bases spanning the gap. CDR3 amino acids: CASATRVLAEQYF. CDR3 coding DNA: TGTGCCAGCGCCACCAGGGTTCTTGCCGAGCAGTACTTC.

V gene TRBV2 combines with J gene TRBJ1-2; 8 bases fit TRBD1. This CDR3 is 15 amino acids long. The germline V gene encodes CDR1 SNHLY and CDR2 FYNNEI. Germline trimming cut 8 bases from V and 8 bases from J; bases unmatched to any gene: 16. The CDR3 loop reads CASSLGQGSTGGYTF. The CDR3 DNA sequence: TGTGCCAGCTCCCTCGGACAGGGCTCGACGGGGGGCTACACCTTC.

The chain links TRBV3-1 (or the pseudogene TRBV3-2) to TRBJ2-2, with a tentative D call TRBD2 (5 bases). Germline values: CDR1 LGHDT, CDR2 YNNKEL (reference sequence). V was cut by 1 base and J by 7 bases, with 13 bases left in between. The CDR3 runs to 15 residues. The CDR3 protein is CASSQGLSLNGELFF. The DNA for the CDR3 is TGTGCCAGCAGCCAAGGACTATCCCTTAACGGGGAGCTGTTTTTT.

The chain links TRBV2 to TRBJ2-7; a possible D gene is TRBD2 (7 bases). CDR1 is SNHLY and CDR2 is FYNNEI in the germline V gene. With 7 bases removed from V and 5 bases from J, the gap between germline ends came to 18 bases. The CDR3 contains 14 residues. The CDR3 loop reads CASTTRGGHHEQYF. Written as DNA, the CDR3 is TGTGCCAGCACTACAAGGGGGGGGCATCACGAGCAGTACTTC.

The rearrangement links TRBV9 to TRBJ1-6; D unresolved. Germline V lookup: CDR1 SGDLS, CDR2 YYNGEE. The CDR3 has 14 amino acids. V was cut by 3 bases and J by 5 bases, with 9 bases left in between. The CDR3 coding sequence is TGTGCCAGCAGCGCCGGTGGTAATAATTCACCCCTCCACTTT. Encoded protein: CASSAGGNNSPLHF. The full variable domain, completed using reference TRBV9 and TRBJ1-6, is DSGVTQTPKHLITATGQRVTLRCSPRSGDLSVYWYQQSLDQGLQFLIQYYNGEERAKGNILERFSAQQFPDLHSELNLSSLELGDSALYFCASSAGGNNSPLHFGNGTRLTVT.

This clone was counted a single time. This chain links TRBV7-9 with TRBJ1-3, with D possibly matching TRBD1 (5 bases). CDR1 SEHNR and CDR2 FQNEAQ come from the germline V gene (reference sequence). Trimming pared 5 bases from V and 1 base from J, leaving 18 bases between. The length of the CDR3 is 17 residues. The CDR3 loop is CASSEQGTGDSGNTIYF. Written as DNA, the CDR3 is TGTGCCAGCAGCGAACAAGGGACGGGGGATTCTGGAAACACCATATATTTT.

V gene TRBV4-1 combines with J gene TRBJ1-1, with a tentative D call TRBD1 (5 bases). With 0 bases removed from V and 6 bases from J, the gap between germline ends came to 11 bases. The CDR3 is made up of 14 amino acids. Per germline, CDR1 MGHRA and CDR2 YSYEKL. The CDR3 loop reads CASSQEERGAEAFF. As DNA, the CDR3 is TGCGCCAGCAGCCAAGAAGAACGGGGGGCTGAAGCTTTCTTT.

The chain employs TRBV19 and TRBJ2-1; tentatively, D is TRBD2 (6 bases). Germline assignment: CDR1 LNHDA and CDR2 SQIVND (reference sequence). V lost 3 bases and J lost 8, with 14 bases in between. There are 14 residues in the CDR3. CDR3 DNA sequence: TGTGCCAGTAGTATGAGGGGAAGGAGGGATGAGCAGTTCTTC. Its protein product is CASSMRGRRDEQFF.

The CDR3 here is CASSFGQGGNTEAFF. In DNA form, the CDR3 reads TGCGCCAGCAGCTTCGGTCAGGGGGGGAACACTGAAGCTTTCTTT. This sequence joins TRBV5-1 and TRBJ1-1, with TRBD1 identical over 7 bases. The J segment lost 1 base and the V segment lost 2 bases, leaving 5 bases of the junction unmatched. The V gene's germline CDR1 is SGHRS and CDR2 YFSETQ. The CDR3 is made up of 15 amino acids.